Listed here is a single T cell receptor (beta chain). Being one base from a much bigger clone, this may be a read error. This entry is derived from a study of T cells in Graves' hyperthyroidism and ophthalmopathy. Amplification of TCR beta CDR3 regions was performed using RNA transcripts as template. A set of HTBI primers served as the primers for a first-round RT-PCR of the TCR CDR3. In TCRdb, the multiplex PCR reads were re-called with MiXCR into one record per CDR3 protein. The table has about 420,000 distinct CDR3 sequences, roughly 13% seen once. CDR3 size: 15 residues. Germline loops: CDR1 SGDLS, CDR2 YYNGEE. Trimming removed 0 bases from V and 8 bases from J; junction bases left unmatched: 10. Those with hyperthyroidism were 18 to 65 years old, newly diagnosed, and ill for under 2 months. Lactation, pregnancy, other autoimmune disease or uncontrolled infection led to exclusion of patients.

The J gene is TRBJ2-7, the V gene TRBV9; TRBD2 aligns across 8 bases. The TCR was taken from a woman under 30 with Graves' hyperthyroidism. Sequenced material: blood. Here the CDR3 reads CASSVEIGLAYKQYF. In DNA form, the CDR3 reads TGTGCCAGCAGCGTAGAAATTGGACTAGCTTACAAGCAGTACTTC. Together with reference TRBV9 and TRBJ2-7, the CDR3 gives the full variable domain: DSGVTQTPKHLITATGQRVTLRCSPRSGDLSVYWYQQSLDQGLQFLIQYYNGEERAKGNILERFSAQQFPDLHSELNLSSLELGDSALYFCASSVEIGLAYKQYFGPGTRLTVT.